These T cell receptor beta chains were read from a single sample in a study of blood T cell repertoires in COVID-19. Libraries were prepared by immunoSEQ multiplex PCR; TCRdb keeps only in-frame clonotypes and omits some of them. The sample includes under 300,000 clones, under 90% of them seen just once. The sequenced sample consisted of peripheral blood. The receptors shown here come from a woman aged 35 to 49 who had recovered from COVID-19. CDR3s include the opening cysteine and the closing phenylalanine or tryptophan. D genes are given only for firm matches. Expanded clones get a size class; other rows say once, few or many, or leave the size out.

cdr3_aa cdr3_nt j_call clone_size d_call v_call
CASSQDPAGSLNEKLFF TGCGCCAGCAGCCAAGATCCGGCAGGGTCCCTCAATGAAAAACTGTTTTTT TRBJ1-4 . . TRBV4-1
CASSYSEAGGGELFF TGTGCCAGCAGTTACTCGGAAGCGGGCGGCGGGGAGCTGTTTTTT TRBJ2-2 . . TRBV6-6
CASSLRESPNNEQFF TGTGCCAGCAGCTTGCGGGAGTCCCCCAACAATGAGCAGTTCTTC TRBJ2-1 . TRBD2 TRBV7-2
CASSQDLDYPKNIQYF TGTGCCAGCAGCCAAGATCTAGACTATCCAAAAAACATTCAGTACTTC TRBJ2-4 . . TRBV3-1/TRBV3-2
CASSIGRGYEQYF TGTGCCAGTAGTATAGGTCGGGGATACGAGCAGTACTTC TRBJ2-7 . . TRBV19
CASRAGTSVTYEQYF TGTGCCAGCAGGGCGGGGACTAGCGTCACCTACGAGCAGTACTTC TRBJ2-7 . TRBD2 TRBV6-5
CASSQRETSYNEQFF TGTGCCAGCAGCCAGCGGGAGACCTCCTACAATGAGCAGTTCTTC TRBJ2-1 . TRBD2 TRBV7-9
CSVDWASGELFF TGCAGCGTTGATTGGGCTTCCGGGGAGCTGTTTTTT TRBJ2-2 once . TRBV29-1
CSGQRQGDYGYTF TGCAGCGGGCAAAGACAGGGGGACTATGGCTACACCTTC TRBJ1-2 once TRBD1 TRBV29-1
CATSRGQETYEQYF TGTGCCACCAGCAGAGGACAGGAGACCTACGAGCAGTACTTC TRBJ2-7 . . TRBV15
CASSQSFSPLHF TGTGCCAGCAGCCAATCTTTCTCACCCCTCCACTTT TRBJ1-6 few . TRBV3-1/TRBV3-2
CASSLNRTPLHF TGTGCCAGCAGTCTGAACCGTACTCCTCTCCACTTT TRBJ1-6 . . TRBV28
CAWSVKEGRFGNQPQHF TGTGCCTGGAGTGTTAAGGAGGGAAGATTTGGCAATCAGCCCCAGCATTTT TRBJ1-5 . . TRBV30
CASSSPSGDSYNEQFF TGTGCCAGCAGCTCACCCTCGGGGGACAGTTACAATGAGCAGTTCTTC TRBJ2-1 . . TRBV3-1/TRBV3-2
CASSKDRITDTQYF TGTGCCAGCAGCAAGGACAGAATCACAGATACGCAGTATTTT TRBJ2-3 . . TRBV6-1
CASNAGQGHEKLFF TGTGCCAGTAACGCGGGGCAGGGTCATGAAAAACTGTTTTTT TRBJ1-4 . . TRBV19
CASSFTGGNEKLFF TGTGCCAGCAGTTTTACAGGGGGTAATGAAAAACTGTTTTTT TRBJ1-4 once TRBD1 TRBV28
CASSIERQGGTEAFF TGTGCCAGTAGTATAGAACGACAGGGAGGCACTGAAGCTTTCTTT TRBJ1-1 once TRBD1 TRBV19
CASSQSLAGGVKDTQYF TGTGCCAGCAGCCAGTCCCTAGCGGGAGGTGTCAAAGATACGCAGTATTTT TRBJ2-3 . TRBD2 TRBV4-2
CASSQDRGTSGGALNEQFF TGTGCCAGCAGCCAAGATCGCGGGACTAGCGGGGGGGCTCTTAATGAGCAGTTCTTC TRBJ2-1 . TRBD2 TRBV4-2
CASSQDRRAGGDNTGELFF TGTGCCAGCAGCCAAGATCGGAGAGCGGGAGGTGACAATACCGGGGAGCTGTTTTTT TRBJ2-2 . TRBD2 TRBV3-1/TRBV3-2
CSVLRRGQYTYEQYF TGCAGCGTCCTTCGCCGGGGACAGTACACCTACGAGCAGTACTTC TRBJ2-7 . TRBD1 TRBV29-1
CAWSGGPYTQYF TGTGCCTGGAGTGGAGGGCCATATACGCAGTATTTT TRBJ2-3 . . TRBV30
CATTYSGANVLTF TGTGCCACCACCTACTCTGGGGCCAACGTCCTGACTTTC TRBJ2-6 . . TRBV14
CASSVGGTGNYGYTF TGTGCCAGCAGCGTAGGTGGGACAGGGAACTATGGCTACACCTTC TRBJ1-2 . TRBD1 TRBV9
CSASPELADSYNEQFF TGCAGTGCTAGTCCTGAGTTAGCGGATTCCTACAATGAGCAGTTCTTC TRBJ2-1 once . TRBV20-1
CASTRASGGNEQFF TGTGCCAGCACCCGGGCTAGCGGCGGCAATGAGCAGTTCTTC TRBJ2-1 . TRBD2 TRBV27
CASSKARGGGAFF TGTGCCAGCAGCAAAGCGCGGGGCGGAGGAGCTTTCTTT TRBJ1-1 . . TRBV21-1
CAWSHAGQGGEKLFF TGTGCCTGGAGCCACGCGGGACAGGGGGGGGAAAAACTGTTTTTT TRBJ1-4 once TRBD1 TRBV30
CASSVDGTGQFF TGTGCCAGCAGCGTAGATGGGACTGGGCAGTTCTTC TRBJ2-1 . . TRBV9
CAWLGGGSGNTIYF TGTGCCTGGCTGGGAGGGGGTTCTGGAAACACCATATATTTT TRBJ1-3 once . TRBV30
CASSLSGAKSGTQYF TGCGCCAGCAGCTTATCAGGGGCTAAGAGTGGGACCCAGTACTTC TRBJ2-5 . . TRBV5-1
CASSYSPGLAGGKGRDTQYF TGTGCCAGCAGTTACTCCCCCGGACTAGCGGGAGGGAAAGGAAGAGATACGCAGTATTTT TRBJ2-3 . TRBD2 TRBV6-2/TRBV6-3
CASSLLVWGPIRNNEQFF TGTGCCAGCAGTTTATTGGTTTGGGGGCCAATTCGAAACAATGAGCAGTTCTTC TRBJ2-1 . . TRBV28
CASSTGLYNEQFF TGTGCCAGTAGTACCGGACTGTACAATGAGCAGTTCTTC TRBJ2-1 . . TRBV19
CATSDPIWTDKNYEQYF TGTGCCACCAGTGATCCCATCTGGACGGACAAGAACTACGAGCAGTACTTC TRBJ2-7 . . TRBV24-1
CASTGRVGAGEKLFF TGTGCCAGCACGGGTCGGGTGGGGGCCGGGGAAAAACTGTTTTTT TRBJ1-4 . . TRBV6-5
CASSPDRDEAFF TGTGCCAGCAGTCCCGACCGGGATGAAGCTTTCTTT TRBJ1-1 once . TRBV12-3/TRBV12-4
CASSSSGGPTDTQYF TGTGCCAGCAGCTCTAGCGGGGGACCCACAGATACGCAGTATTTT TRBJ2-3 . TRBD2 TRBV5-4
CASSLLLAGHTGELFF TGTGCCAGCAGCTTGTTGCTAGCGGGACACACCGGGGAGCTGTTTTTT TRBJ2-2 once TRBD2 TRBV5-6
CAISDGGQGAQPQHF TGTGCCATCAGTGATGGCGGACAGGGCGCCCAGCCCCAGCATTTT TRBJ1-5 . TRBD1 TRBV10-3
CASSRTGGTNTEAFF TGTGCCAGCAGCCGGACCGGGGGAACGAACACTGAAGCTTTCTTT TRBJ1-1 few . TRBV3-1/TRBV3-2
CATSALAAGESYEQYF TGTGCCACCAGTGCCCTTGCAGCGGGAGAATCCTACGAGCAGTACTTC TRBJ2-7 few TRBD2 TRBV24-1
CASSRQGNEQFF TGTGCCAGCTCACGACAGGGGAATGAGCAGTTCTTC TRBJ2-1 . TRBD1 TRBV18
CASSSLGASYGYTF TGTGCCAGCAGCTCCCTGGGGGCATCTTATGGCTACACCTTC TRBJ1-2 . . TRBV27
CASSFGAGELFF TGTGCCAGCAGCTTCGGGGCCGGGGAGCTGTTTTTT TRBJ2-2 . . TRBV11-3
CASSLTGLTVLQETQYF TGTGCCAGCAGCCTTACGGGTCTGACAGTGCTCCAAGAGACCCAGTACTTC TRBJ2-5 . . TRBV5-4
CASSVDATSGRWLQFF TGTGCCAGCAGCGTAGACGCGACTAGCGGGAGATGGTTGCAGTTCTTC TRBJ2-1 . TRBD2 TRBV9